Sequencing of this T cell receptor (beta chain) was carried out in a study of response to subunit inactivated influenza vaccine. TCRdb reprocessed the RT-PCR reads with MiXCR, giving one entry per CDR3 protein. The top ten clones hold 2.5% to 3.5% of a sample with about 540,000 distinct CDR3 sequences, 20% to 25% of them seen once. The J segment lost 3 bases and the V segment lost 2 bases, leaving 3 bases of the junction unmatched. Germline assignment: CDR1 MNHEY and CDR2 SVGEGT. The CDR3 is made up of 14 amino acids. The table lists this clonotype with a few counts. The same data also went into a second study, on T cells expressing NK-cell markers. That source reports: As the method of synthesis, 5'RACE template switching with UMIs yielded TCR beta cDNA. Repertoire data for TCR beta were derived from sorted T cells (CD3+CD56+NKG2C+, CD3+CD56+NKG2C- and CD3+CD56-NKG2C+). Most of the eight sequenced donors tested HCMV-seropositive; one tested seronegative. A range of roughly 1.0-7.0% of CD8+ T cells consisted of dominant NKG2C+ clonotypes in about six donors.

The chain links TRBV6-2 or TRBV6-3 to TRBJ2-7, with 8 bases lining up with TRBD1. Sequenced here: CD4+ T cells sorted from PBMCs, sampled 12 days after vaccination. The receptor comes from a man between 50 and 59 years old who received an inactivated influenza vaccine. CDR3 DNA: TGTGCCAGCAGTTACGGGACAGGCGACTACGAGCAGTACTTC. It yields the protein CASSYGTGDYEQYF.